This is a list of T cell receptor beta chains from one sample in a study of cytomegalovirus exposure and HLA in healthy donors. Assay: immunoSEQ multiplex PCR; the TCRdb copy retains only in-frame clones and omits some. This sample carries 90,000 to 120,000 clones, 70% to 80% of them seen once, and the ten largest clones take approximately 2.2%. Sequencing was carried out using PBMCs. The source is a man younger than 35 in good health and CMV-seronegative. CDR3s include the opening cysteine and the closing phenylalanine or tryptophan. The D gene is left open where the match is weak. Rows give clone size only sometimes, using once, few, many, or a class for an expanded clone.

j_call	v_call	clone_size	d_call	cdr3_nt	cdr3_aa
TRBJ2-1	TRBV5-6	once	TRBD2	TGTGCCAGCAGCTTGGTCGCGACTAGCGGGGGGCCCGGTATGTTCTTC	CASSLVATSGGPGMFF
TRBJ2-5	TRBV6-5	NA	NA	TGTGCCAGCAGTTACTCGTGGCAGCAAGAGACCCAGTACTTC	CASSYSWQQETQYF
TRBJ2-5	TRBV7-3	NA	TRBD2	TGTGCCAGCAGCATTAGCGGGGGGTCCCAAGAGACCCAGTACTTC	CASSISGGSQETQYF
TRBJ1-6	TRBV7-9	NA	TRBD1	TGTGCCAGCAGCCCTCGACAGGGTGGGCCCCTCCACTTT	CASSPRQGGPLHF
TRBJ1-5	TRBV5-1	NA	TRBD1	TGCGCCAGCAGCCCGACAGGGAATCAGCCCCAGCATTTT	CASSPTGNQPQHF
TRBJ1-5	TRBV2	NA	NA	NA	CASSEGVGPGALYF
TRBJ2-6	TRBV28	NA	TRBD1	TGTGCCAGCAGTCCCTCAGGGGGTGGAGGGGCCAACGTCCTGACTTTC	CASSPSGGGGANVLTF
TRBJ2-4	TRBV4-2	NA	TRBD1	TGTGCCAGCGAAACCGGGACAGGTACCAAAAACATTCAGTACTTC	CASETGTGTKNIQYF
TRBJ1-4	TRBV5-1	NA	NA	TGCGCCAGCAGCTTGGAGGCGGCCTGGAGGGAAAAACTGTTTTTT	CASSLEAAWREKLFF
TRBJ2-1	TRBV6-5	NA	NA	TGTGCCAGCAGTTACGGGCTAGCCTCTTACAATGAGCAGTTCTTC	CASSYGLASYNEQFF
TRBJ1-5	TRBV15	NA	NA	TGTGCCACCAGCAGAATTGGTGGTTCCGGTCAGCCCCAGCATTTT	CATSRIGGSGQPQHF
TRBJ2-7	TRBV7-9	NA	NA	TGTGCCAGCAGCTTAATGGGAGGGCAGTACTTC	CASSLMGGQYF
TRBJ1-6	TRBV11-3	NA	NA	TGTGCCAGCAGCTTAGGTGCGGATTCACCCCTCCACTTT	CASSLGADSPLHF
TRBJ1-5	TRBV10-3	NA	NA	TGTGCCATCAGTCCCAGGATTTATCAGCCCCAGCATTTT	CAISPRIYQPQHF
TRBJ1-6	TRBV6-1	NA	TRBD1	TGTGCCAGCTGCCTTACAGGGGTGGATTCACCCCTCCACTTT	CASCLTGVDSPLHF
TRBJ1-5	TRBV6-5	once	NA	TGTGCCAGCAGTATAATCTTCAATCAGCCCCAGCATTTT	CASSIIFNQPQHF
TRBJ1-1	TRBV20-1	NA	NA	TGCAGTGCCCGGAGGGACACTGAAGCTTTCTTT	CSARRDTEAFF
TRBJ2-7	TRBV19	NA	NA	TGTGCCAGTAGTATAGATTCGTCTGTCGGCTCCTACGAGCAGTACTTC	CASSIDSSVGSYEQYF
TRBJ2-7	TRBV7-8	NA	TRBD1	TGTGCCAGCAGCTTAGGACAGGGCGCGAACGAGCAGTACTTC	CASSLGQGANEQYF
TRBJ2-1	TRBV10-1	NA	NA	TGCGCCAGCGGAGACAATGAGCAGTTCTTC	CASGDNEQFF
TRBJ2-7	TRBV2	NA	NA	TGTGCCAGCAGTGAGCAACAGGGTGGCTACGAGCAGTACTTC	CASSEQQGGYEQYF
TRBJ1-1	TRBV6-5	NA	TRBD1	TGTGCCAGCAGAGGACAGGGGTATCTTACTGAAGCTTTCTTT	CASRGQGYLTEAFF
TRBJ1-6	TRBV5-4	NA	TRBD1	TGTGCCAGCAGCTTACCGGGACAGGGTCCAAATTCACCCCTCCACTTT	CASSLPGQGPNSPLHF
TRBJ2-1	TRBV5-4	NA	NA	TGTGCCAGCAGCTTGGAGGGAGTCCGGTACAATGAGCAGTTCTTC	CASSLEGVRYNEQFF
TRBJ2-2	TRBV27	NA	NA	TGTGCCAGCAGTACCTTAGCGTACCACACCGGGGAGCTGTTTTTT	CASSTLAYHTGELFF
TRBJ2-6	TRBV5-1	once	TRBD1	TGCGCCAGCAGCCCTTTCGGACAGGGGGCCTCTGGGGCCAACGTCCTGACTTTC	CASSPFGQGASGANVLTF
TRBJ2-2	TRBV11-2	NA	TRBD1	TGTGCCAGCAGCTTAGCCGGACAGGGGGTTTACACCGGGGAGCTGTTTTTT	CASSLAGQGVYTGELFF
TRBJ2-1	TRBV27	NA	TRBD1	TGTGCCAGCAGAAACCCTCGCCCCAGGGGGCTGTACAATGAGCAGTTCTTC	CASRNPRPRGLYNEQFF
TRBJ1-2	TRBV13	NA	TRBD1	TGTGCCAGCAGCTTCGGACAGGCCCCCTATGGCTACCCCTTC	CASSFGQAPYGYPF
TRBJ2-5	TRBV28	NA	NA	TGTGCCAGCAGTCCCCTTCAAGGGGGTTTCGGGGAGACCCAGTACTTC	CASSPLQGGFGETQYF
TRBJ2-7	TRBV28	once	TRBD1	TGTGCCAGCAGTAGCGGACAGGGAAGGGCATTGTACTTC	CASSSGQGRALYF
TRBJ2-7	TRBV18	NA	NA	TGTGCCAGCTCCTCCGGTGAGCAGTACTTC	CASSSGEQYF
TRBJ1-6	TRBV7-9	NA	NA	TGTGCCAGCAGCTTACCCCTGCCAGGGGTAAGTTCACCCCTCCACTTT	CASSLPLPGVSSPLHF
TRBJ1-5	TRBV5-6	NA	NA	TGTGCCAGCAGCTTCATCGGGCAGGGGAGCAATCAGCCCCAGCATTTT	CASSFIGQGSNQPQHF
TRBJ2-7	TRBV6-1	NA	NA	TGTGCCAGCAAGGCGGGGTTGAGCTCCTACGAGCAGTACTTC	CASKAGLSSYEQYF
TRBJ1-5	TRBV6-1	NA	NA	TGTGCCAGCAGTGCATTGACAAAACTTAGCAATCAGCCCCAGCATTTT	CASSALTKLSNQPQHF
TRBJ2-7	TRBV7-8	NA	NA	TGTGCCAGCAGCTTGGATCTAGCCTACGAGCAGTACTTC	CASSLDLAYEQYF
TRBJ2-1	TRBV18	NA	NA	TGTGCCAGCTCACAGGGGCCCAGCTCCTACAATGAGCAGTTCTTC	CASSQGPSSYNEQFF
TRBJ2-6	TRBV19	NA	TRBD1	TGTGCCAGCCGGGACAGGGGCCGGGCCAACGTCCTGACTTTC	CASRDRGRANVLTF
TRBJ2-5	TRBV5-1	NA	NA	TGCGCCAGCAGCTTGGTCAGGGTTTTGGAGACCCAGTACTTC	CASSLVRVLETQYF
TRBJ1-3	TRBV7-9	once	TRBD1	TGTGCCAGCAGCCCACCAGGGGGGCTGGGCGGAAACACCATATATTTT	CASSPPGGLGGNTIYF
TRBJ2-7	TRBV11-2	NA	TRBD2	TGTGCCAGCAGCCCTAGCGGGGCCCATCGGGAGCAGTACTTC	CASSPSGAHREQYF
TRBJ1-1	TRBV7-7	few	NA	TGTGCCAGCGGCCCTTCTCAGATTTGGGCTTTCTTT	CASGPSQIWAFF
TRBJ2-2	TRBV10-2	NA	NA	TGCGCCAGCAGTGTTTCAGTACAGGGTAAACGGGAGCTGTTTTTT	CASSVSVQGKRELFF